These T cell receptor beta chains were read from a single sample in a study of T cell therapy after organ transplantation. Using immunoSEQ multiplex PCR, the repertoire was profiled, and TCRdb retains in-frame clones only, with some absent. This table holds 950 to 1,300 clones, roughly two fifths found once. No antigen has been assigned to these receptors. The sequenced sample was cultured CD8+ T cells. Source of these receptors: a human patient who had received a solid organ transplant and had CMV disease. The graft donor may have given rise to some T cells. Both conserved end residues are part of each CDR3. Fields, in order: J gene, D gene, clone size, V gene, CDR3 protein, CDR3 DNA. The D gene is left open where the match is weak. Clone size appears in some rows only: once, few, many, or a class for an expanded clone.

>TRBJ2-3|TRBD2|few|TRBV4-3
CASSLGTSGTDTQYF
TGCGCCAGCAGCCTGGGAACTAGCGGGACAGATACGCAGTATTTT
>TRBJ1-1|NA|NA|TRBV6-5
CASSAARLYTEAFF
TGTGCCAGCAGTGCCGCACGGCTGTACACTGAAGCTTTCTTT
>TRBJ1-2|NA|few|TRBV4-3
CASSQDWYRVDGYTF
TGCGCCAGCAGCCAAGATTGGTACAGGGTAGATGGCTACACCTTC
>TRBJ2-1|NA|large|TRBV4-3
CASSQDQGSSYNEQFF
TGCGCCAGCAGCCAAGATCAAGGTAGTTCCTACAATGAGCAGTTCTTC
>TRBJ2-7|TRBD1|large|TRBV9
CASSAGQDSYEQYF
TGTGCCAGCAGCGCCGGACAGGACTCCTACGAGCAGTACTTC
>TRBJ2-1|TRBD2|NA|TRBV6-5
CASSYKAGGHVEQFF
TGTGCCAGCAGTTACAAGGCGGGGGGGCACGTTGAGCAGTTCTTC
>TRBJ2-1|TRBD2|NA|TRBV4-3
CASSLSWLADPSYNEQFF
TGCGCCAGCAGCCTCAGCTGGCTAGCGGACCCATCCTACAATGAGCAGTTCTTC
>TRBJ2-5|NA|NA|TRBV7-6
CASSSPHGGETQYF
TGTGCCAGCAGCTCCCCGCACGGTGGAGAGACCCAGTACTTC
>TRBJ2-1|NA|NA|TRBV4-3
CASSQEGFGTNEQFF
TGCGCCAGCAGCCAAGAGGGTTTTGGGACTAATGAGCAGTTCTTC
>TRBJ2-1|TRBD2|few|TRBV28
CASRVLAGYNEQFF
TGTGCCAGCAGGGTACTAGCGGGGTACAATGAGCAGTTCTTC
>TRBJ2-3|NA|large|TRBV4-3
CASSYTGLSTDTQYF
TGCGCCAGCAGTTATACTGGTCTTTCAACAGATACGCAGTATTTT
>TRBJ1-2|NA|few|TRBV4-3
CASSQDATAYGYTF
TGCGCCAGCAGCCAAGATGCCACAGCTTATGGCTACACCTTC
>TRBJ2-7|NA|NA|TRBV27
CAGQTGAGLYEQYF
TGTGCCGGACAAACTGGGGCAGGGCTCTACGAGCAGTACTTC
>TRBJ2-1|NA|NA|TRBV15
CATSWTPAYNEQFF
TGTGCCACCAGCTGGACACCAGCCTACAATGAGCAGTTCTTC
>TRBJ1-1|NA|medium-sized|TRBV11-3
CASSLAGLNTEAFF
TGTGCCAGCAGCTTAGCAGGCCTGAACACTGAAGCTTTCTTT
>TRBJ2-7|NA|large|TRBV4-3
CASSQVADLSYEQYF
TGCGCCAGCAGCCAAGTCGCGGACCTCTCCTACGAGCAGTACTTC
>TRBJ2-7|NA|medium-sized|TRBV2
CASSLVEAGDYEQYF
TGTGCCAGCAGTTTAGTAGAGGCAGGAGACTACGAGCAGTACTTC
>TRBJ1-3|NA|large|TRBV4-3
CASSQTALGNTIYF
TGCGCCAGCAGCCAAACGGCTCTAGGAAACACCATATATTTT
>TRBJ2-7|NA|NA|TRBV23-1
CASSQDPFGYEQYF
TGCGCCAGCAGCCAAGATCCTTTTGGTTACGAGCAGTACTTC
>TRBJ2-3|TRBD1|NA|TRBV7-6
CASSLDPGQGTDTQYF
TGTGCCAGCAGCTTAGACCCGGGACAGGGCACAGATACGCAGTATTTT
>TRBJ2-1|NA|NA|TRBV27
CASSLYKYNEQFF
TGTGCCAGCAGTTTATATAAGTACAATGAGCAGTTCTTC
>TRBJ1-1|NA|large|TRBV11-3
CASSLAGVGTEAFF
TGTGCCAGCAGCTTAGCAGGGGTCGGCACTGAAGCTTTCTTT
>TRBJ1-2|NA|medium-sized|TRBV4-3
CASSQEAGRGEGYTF
TGCGCCAGCAGCCAAGAGGCAGGGCGAGGAGAGGGCTACACCTTC
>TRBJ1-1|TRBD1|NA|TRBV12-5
CASGLDRDRETMNTEAFF
TGTGCTAGTGGTTTGGACCGGGACAGGGAGACGATGAACACTGAAGCTTTCTTT
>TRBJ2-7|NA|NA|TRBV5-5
CASSQEAEREQYF
TGCGCCAGCAGCCAAGAGGCAGAGCGCGAGCAGTACTTC
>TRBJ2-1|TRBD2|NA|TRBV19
CASSMGTSTYNEQFF
TGTGCCAGTAGCATGGGGACTAGCACATACAATGAGCAGTTCTTC
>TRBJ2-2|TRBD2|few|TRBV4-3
CASSQAAGDTGELFF
TGCGCCAGCAGCCAAGCAGCGGGGGACACCGGGGAGCTGTTTTTT
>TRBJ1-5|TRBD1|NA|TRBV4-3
CASSLGTGDSIGNQPQHF
TGCGCCAGCAGCCTCGGGACAGGGGATAGTATTGGCAATCAGCCCCAGCATTTT
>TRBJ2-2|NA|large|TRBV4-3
CASSQDRGNTGELFF
TGCGCCAGCAGCCAAGACAGGGGGAACACCGGGGAGCTGTTTTTT
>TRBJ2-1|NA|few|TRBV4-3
CASSQEPEREQFF
TGCGCCAGCAGCCAAGAGCCTGAGAGGGAGCAGTTCTTC